This passage covers 10 T cell receptor beta chains from one sample sequenced in a study of T cell repertoires in cytomegalovirus infection. TCRdb recomputed calls from the reads with MiXCR, one row per CDR3 protein. The sample consists of fewer than 950,000 distinct CDR3 sequences, about 30% of them appearing once. Their antigens remain unidentified. The specimen was cultured CD8+ T cells from PBMCs, collected from culture after CMV antigen stimulation. These receptors all come from a human donor in good health (CMV status not recorded). Some clones in this sample may be carry-over from other donors' samples.

In its sample, this clonotype was seen many times. V usage is TRBV7-2 and J usage is TRBJ2-7; TRBD2 agrees at 11 bases. The ends lost 3 bases at V and 7 bases at J; junction bases unmatched: 5. Looked up from germline, CDR1 is SGHTA and CDR2 is FQGNSA. The CDR3 covers 14 residues. The CDR3: CASSFSGGAIEQYV. The CDR3 DNA reads as TGTGCCAGCAGCTTTAGCGGGGGGGCCATAGAGCAGTACGTC.

The rearrangement uses TRBV20-1 and TRBJ2-3; 7 nucleotides match TRBD2. Trimming removed 8 bases from V and 3 bases from J; junction bases left unmatched: 5. Germline V gene data show CDR1 as DFQATT and CDR2 as SNEGSKA (reference sequence). The CDR3 is 12 amino acids. The CDR3 DNA follows: TGCAGTCCAAAGCGGGGTACAGATACGCAGTATTTT. It translates to CSPKRGTDTQYF.

The genes are TRBV7-8 and TRBJ2-7, with D perhaps TRBD1 or TRBD2 (5 bases each). V lost 5 bases and J 2 bases, leaving 13 bases between the germline ends. The CDR3 length is 14 residues. Germline CDR1 is SGHVS and CDR2 is FQNEAQ. The CDR3 protein is CASSTRDPAYEQYF. The CDR3 bases are TGTGCCAGCAGCACCCGGGACCCTGCCTACGAGCAGTACTTC.

The gene calls are TRBV12-3 or TRBV12-4 and TRBJ2-5, with 7 nucleotides matching TRBD2. Trimming took 2 bases from V and 2 from J; bases not matched to a gene: 5. This CDR3 has 15 amino acids. In nucleotides, the CDR3 is TGTGCCAGCAGTTTACGGCGGGGACTACAAGAGACCCAGTACTTC. It yields the protein CASSLRRGLQETQYF.

The rearrangement joins TRBV27 to TRBJ2-1; perhaps D is TRBD1 or TRBD2 (5 bases each). This CDR3 spans 16 amino acids. CDR1 MNHEY and CDR2 SMNVEV come from the germline V gene (reference sequence). Trimming removed 5 bases from V and 2 bases from J, with 16 bases in between. CDR3 residues: CASSVWDVNTYNEQFF. CDR3 DNA: TGTGCCAGCAGTGTGTGGGACGTAAATACCTACAATGAGCAGTTCTTC.

This clonotype has only a few counts. The rearrangement links TRBV12-3 or TRBV12-4 to TRBJ2-3, with 15 bases identical to TRBD2. The CDR3 is 17 amino acids. V trimming: 7 bases; J trimming: 5 bases; junction bases outside the gene matches: 10. The CDR3 is CASIGTSGGKRGDTQYF. CDR3 bases: TGTGCCAGCATCGGGACTAGCGGGGGGAAAAGGGGAGATACGCAGTATTTT.

The chain employs TRBV4-1 and TRBJ1-1; D is ambiguous. CDR1 and CDR2 from the germline V gene are MGHRA and YSYEKL. The CDR3 runs 15 residues. The V end was cut by 0 bases, the J end by 3 bases, with 11 bases between. CDR3 coding DNA: TGCGCCAGCAGCCAAGAATTCAGAGGGCACACTGAAGCTTTCTTT. This sequence encodes CASSQEFRGHTEAFF.

This clonotype was counted at least ten times. The chain combines TRBV7-9 with TRBJ2-7; 11 bases line up with TRBD1. CDR1 is SEHNR, CDR2 FQNEAQ, per germline (reference sequence). The trim removed 4 bases at V and 5 bases at J, leaving 10 bases unmatched. This CDR3 is 16 amino acids long. CDR3 bases: TGTGCCAGCAGCTCTTACGGGACAGGGGGTAACAACGAGCAGTACTTC. Amino acid sequence: CASSSYGTGGNNEQYF.

This clonotype was counted only a few times. The chain uses TRBV20-1 and TRBJ1-2; D is ambiguous. Trimming cost V 0 bases and J 4 bases, with 12 bases left between them. The V gene's germline CDR1 is DFQATT and CDR2 SNEGSKA (reference sequence). This CDR3 is built from 14 residues. CDR3 coding DNA: TGCAGTGCTAGAGATATCACAGACCTCTATGGCTACACCTTC. Translating gives CSARDITDLYGYTF.

This clonotype was seen repeatedly, ten times or more. The V call is TRBV28, the J call TRBJ1-2; D call uncertain. This CDR3 is 15 amino acids long. Trimming took off 5 bases at V and 0 bases at J, with 13 bases between the two ends. Germline loops: CDR1 MDHEN, CDR2 SYDVKM. CDR3 sequence reads: CASSITVTANYGYTF. CDR3 coding DNA: TGTGCCAGCAGTATCACAGTCACGGCTAACTATGGCTACACCTTC.